This entry lists 28 T cell receptor beta chains sequenced from one sample in a study of T cells in Graves' hyperthyroidism and ophthalmopathy. Amplified regions were TCR beta CDR3 sequences from RNA transcripts. The HTBI set primed first-round TCR CDR3 RT-PCR. TCRdb reprocessed the multiplex PCR reads with MiXCR, giving one entry per CDR3 protein. Altogether about 420,000 distinct CDR3 sequences are present, more than 15% being singletons, with the ten largest covering 7.7%. Sequenced input: blood. The receptors shown here come from a woman aged 18-29 years with Graves' hyperthyroidism.

The J gene is TRBJ2-3, the V gene TRBV13; a possible D gene is TRBD1 (5 bases). The DNA end is more similar to TRBJ1-5, so the J call may be wrong. The CDR3 is made up of 22 amino acids. The germline V gene has CDR1 PRHDT and CDR2 FYEKMQ (reference sequence). CDR3 in DNA: TGTGCCAGCAGCCCCAGGACTAGCGGACGGAATATCACACCCCAGGGACTCTATACGCAGCATTTT. It translates to CASSPRTSGRNITPQGLYTQHF.

This clonotype has a count of ten or more. The J gene is TRBJ1-4, the V gene TRBV20-1; D remains ambiguous. Germline V lookup: CDR1 DFQATT, CDR2 SNEGSKA (reference sequence). The V gene lost 6 bases and the J gene lost 5 bases, with 13 bases spanning the gap. The CDR3 covers 13 residues. This CDR3 reads CSARQAPNEKLFF. CDR3 nucleotide sequence: TGCAGTGCCCGTCAGGCGCCAAATGAAAAACTGTTTTTT.

This clonotype was found a few times. This may be a read error, as it is one base from a much larger clone. The rearrangement uses TRBV7-2 and TRBJ2-5; 11 nucleotides match TRBD1. The tail of the sequence fits TRBJ2-1 better, so the J call may be wrong. Germline lookup yields CDR1 SGHTA and CDR2 FQGNSA. The CDR3 totals 17 residues. The CDR3 is CASSLVGTGGFGETQFF. CDR3 bases: TGTGCCAGCAGCTTAGTCGGGACAGGGGGTTTTGGCGAGACCCAGTTCTTC.

This clonotype occurred many times. The rearrangement links TRBV9 to TRBJ1-2; TRBD1 might be the D (6 bases). CDR3 length equals 14 residues. Germline CDR1 SGDLS, CDR2 YYNGEE. Between the trimmed V and J ends, which lost 2 bases and 3 bases, there was a span of 11 bases. In DNA, the CDR3 is TGTGCCAGCAGCGTCGGCGGGGGGCACTATGGCTACACCTTC. It is translated as CASSVGGGHYGYTF.

This clonotype was recorded a few times. This chain links TRBV7-6 with TRBJ2-7; TRBD2 aligns across 7 bases. Per germline, CDR1 SGHVS and CDR2 FNYEAQ. V lost 5 bases, J lost 2 bases, and 9 bases stayed unmatched. The CDR3 is made up of 15 amino acids. CDR3 bases: TGTGCCAGCAGCCACCTTGGGGGGGGGGCCTACGAGCAGTACTTC. This encodes CASSHLGGGAYEQYF. Based on the CDR3 plus reference TRBV7-6 and TRBJ2-7, the full variable domain is GAGVSQSPRYKVTKRGQDVALRCDPISGHVSLYWYRQALGQGPEFLTYFNYEAQQDKSGLPNDRFSAERPEGSISTLTIQRTEQRDSAMYRCASSHLGGGAYEQYFGPGTRLTVT.

This clonotype was observed at least ten times. The gene calls are TRBV12-5 and TRBJ1-2, with D possibly matching TRBD1 (6 bases). V was pared by 6 bases and J by 8 bases, with 28 bases between. CDR3 length: 17 amino acids. CDR1 and CDR2 (germline): LGHNT, FRNRAP. This chain's CDR3 is CASGPNAGTSWMRGYTF. Here the CDR3 DNA reads TGTGCTAGTGGACCAAATGCCGGGACATCCTGGATGAGAGGCTACACCTTC.

The V call is TRBV12-3 or TRBV12-4, the J call TRBJ2-2, with TRBD2 matching 8 bases. Trimming at V came to 6 bases and at J to 2 bases, leaving 11 bases not matched to a gene. The CDR3 has 17 residues. The CDR3 DNA reads TGTGCCAGCAGCTCCCATCGGGGGGGCTCTAACACCGGGGAGCTGTTTTTT. This encodes CASSSHRGGSNTGELFF.

The chain combines TRBV20-1 with TRBJ2-2, with no clear D. CDR3 length: 12 amino acids. Between the trimmed V and J ends, which lost 6 bases and 5 bases, there was a span of 10 bases. In germline, CDR1 is DFQATT, CDR2 SNEGSKA (reference sequence). The CDR3 loop reads CSASSRTGELFF. The CDR3 region has the DNA TGCAGTGCATCATCTAGAACCGGGGAGCTGTTTTTT.

CDR3 sequence (DNA): TGTGCTAGTGGTTTAAGAGGAGGGGGGCAGTTCTTC. This translates into CASGLRGGGQFF. This chain connects TRBV12-5 to TRBJ2-1, with D possibly called TRBD1 or TRBD2 (6 bases each). Germline V gene lookup returns CDR1 LGHNT and CDR2 FRNRAP. The ends were cut back, 3 bases at V and 12 bases at J, with 12 bases in the middle. CDR3 size: 12 residues.

This clonotype appeared many times. The chain recombines TRBV6-1 with TRBJ1-2; D gene ambiguous. Per germline, CDR1 MNHNS and CDR2 SASEGT. There are 14 residues in the CDR3. Trimming shortened V by 7 bases and J by 2 bases, and 14 bases separated the two germline ends. The CDR3 is CASMPAGLNYGYTF. The CDR3 bases are TGTGCCAGCATGCCCGCAGGCTTAAACTATGGCTACACCTTC.

This clonotype was detected many times. The chain links TRBV5-1 to TRBJ1-6; possibly TRBD1 for D (5 bases). The CDR3 totals 16 residues. With 7 bases removed from V and 10 bases from J, the gap between germline ends came to 24 bases. The germline CDR1 and CDR2 sequences are SGHRS and YFSETQ. This chain's CDR3 is CASRGADPAVVSPLHF. Here the CDR3 DNA reads TGCGCCAGCCGCGGGGCGGATCCGGCGGTTGTGTCACCCCTCCACTTT.

This clonotype was detected ten times or more. The rearrangement joins TRBV18 to TRBJ1-5; 9 bases line up with TRBD1. The CDR3 covers 15 residues. Trimming at V came to 3 bases and at J to 3 bases, leaving 3 bases not matched to a gene. Germline V gene sequence: CDR1 KGHSH, CDR2 LQKENI. This chain's CDR3 is CASSPGQGDNQPQHF. CDR3 coding DNA: TGTGCCAGCTCACCGGGACAGGGAGACAATCAGCCCCAGCATTTT.

This clonotype was counted at least ten times. V gene TRBV2 combines with J gene TRBJ1-5, with TRBD1 identical over 7 bases. Germline V gives CDR1 SNHLY, CDR2 FYNNEI. After removal of 7 bases from V and 7 bases from J, the junction contained 10 bases not matched to a gene. CDR3 length equals 14 residues. DNA of the CDR3: TGTGCCAGCAACCGGGACAGAGGCGGACAGCCCCAGCATTTT. It codes for CASNRDRGGQPQHF.

This clonotype was seen repeatedly, ten times or more. This chain uses TRBV10-1 with TRBJ2-3; 14 bases match TRBD2. The CDR3 covers 15 residues. V lost 6 bases to trimming and J lost 5 bases; unmatched junction nucleotides: 4. Germline lookup yields CDR1 WNHNN and CDR2 SYGVQD (reference sequence). The CDR3 nucleotides read TGCGCCAGCAGCGGGACTAGCGGGAGTGTAGATACGCAGTATTTT. As protein: CASSGTSGSVDTQYF.

V usage is TRBV30 and J usage is TRBJ2-7, with 9 bases aligning to TRBD2. Trimming removed 3 bases from V and 0 bases from J; junction bases left unmatched: 3. This CDR3 has 14 residues. Germline V gives CDR1 GTSNPN, CDR2 SVGIG (reference sequence). The CDR3, as DNA: TGTGCCTGGAGACGTAGCGGGAGCTCCTACGAGCAGTACTTC. It encodes CAWRRSGSSYEQYF.

The V and J genes are TRBV30 and TRBJ1-6, with 9 positions matching TRBD1. Germline assignment: CDR1 GTSNPN and CDR2 SVGIG (reference sequence). This CDR3 contains 15 residues. Trimming cost V 3 bases and J 5 bases; bases outside gene matches: 5. The CDR3, as DNA: TGTGCCTGGAGAATCCGGGACAGGGATAATTCACCCCTCCACTTT. This sequence encodes CAWRIRDRDNSPLHF.

This clonotype has ten or more counts. The V gene is TRBV20-1, the J gene TRBJ2-3, with 7 bases identical to TRBD2. Per germline, CDR1 DFQATT and CDR2 SNEGSKA (reference sequence). This CDR3 region has 13 residues. The trim removed 3 bases at V and 0 bases at J, leaving 0 bases unmatched. CDR3: CSARGGSTDTQYF. CDR3 nucleotides: TGCAGTGCTAGGGGGGGGAGCACAGATACGCAGTATTTT.

This clonotype was counted between two and nine times. The V call is TRBV6-1, the J call TRBJ2-1; 7 bases fit TRBD1. The V segment lost 6 bases and the J segment 0 bases; nucleotides outside the gene matches: 2. The germline V gene encodes CDR1 MNHNS and CDR2 SASEGT. CDR3 length equals 14 residues. The CDR3 sequence is CASSQGDSYNEQFF. DNA of the CDR3: TGTGCCAGCAGCCAGGGGGACTCCTACAATGAGCAGTTCTTC.

In nucleotides, the CDR3 is TGTGCCAGCAGCTTAGACGGTCAGGGCTCTGGAAACACCATATATTTT. Translating gives CASSLDGQGSGNTIYF. This chain connects TRBV13 to TRBJ1-3; possibly TRBD1 for D (5 bases). Trimming removed 1 base at V and 0 bases at J, with 10 bases between. Germline V gives CDR1 PRHDT, CDR2 FYEKMQ (reference sequence). The CDR3 is 16 amino acids.

The chain employs TRBV12-3 or TRBV12-4 and TRBJ2-5; 8 bases agree with TRBD2. The CDR3 spans 15 residues. After removal of 4 bases from V and 6 bases from J, the junction contained 10 bases not matched to a gene. CDR3: CASSYGGALSKTQYF. The CDR3 nucleotides read TGTGCCAGCAGTTACGGGGGGGCCCTGTCCAAGACCCAGTACTTC.

Concerning this clonotype itself: It may be a read error: a sequence one base away is much more abundant. The genes are TRBV28 and TRBJ2-7; TRBD2 agrees at 10 bases. Germline CDR1 and CDR2: MDHEN and SYDVKM. This CDR3 comprises 15 residues. CDR3 DNA: TGTGCCGGCAGTTTAATCCCTAGCGGGGGTTACGAGCAGTACTTC. Amino acids: CAGSLIPSGGYEQYF.

This clonotype was seen many times. The CDR3 sequence is CASSIGGRGSYEQYF. The CDR3 region has the DNA TGTGCCAGTAGTATTGGAGGGCGTGGCTCCTACGAGCAGTACTTC. The rearrangement links TRBV19 to TRBJ2-7, with D tentatively TRBD2 (6 bases). Trimming left V 3 bases short and J 0 bases short, with 12 bases between. This CDR3 region has 15 residues. CDR1 and CDR2 from the germline V gene are LNHDA and SQIVND (reference sequence).

This clonotype was seen repeatedly, ten times or more. The CDR3 nucleotides read TGTGCCAGCAGCTTGGGACTAGCGGGAGTCTGGGAGCAGTACTTC. Its translation is CASSLGLAGVWEQYF. The chain links TRBV7-3 to TRBJ2-7; 14 nucleotides match TRBD2. This CDR3 is built from 15 residues. CDR1 is SGHTA and CDR2 is FQGTGA in the germline V gene. Germline trimming cut 3 bases from V and 7 bases from J; bases unmatched to any gene: 5.

This chain links TRBV5-4 with TRBJ2-1; 9 bases are a match to TRBD2. V trimming: 2 bases; J trimming: 4 bases; junction bases outside the gene matches: 4. The germline gives CDR1 SGHNT, CDR2 YYREEE (reference sequence). The CDR3 consists of 15 residues. CDR3 region: CASSFPSGEYNEQFF. CDR3 coding DNA: TGTGCCAGCAGCTTTCCTAGCGGGGAGTACAATGAGCAGTTCTTC.

The sample holds many counts of this clonotype. The chain has TRBV24-1 and TRBJ1-1; a weak D match, TRBD1 (6 bases). Trimming shortened V by 7 bases and J by 1 base, and 12 bases separated the two germline ends. The CDR3 is 14 amino acids. CDR1 is KGHDR, CDR2 SFDVKD, per germline. The CDR3 is CATSRGSGNTEAFF. CDR3 DNA sequence: TGTGCCACCAGCAGGGGTTCGGGGAACACTGAAGCTTTCTTT.

The table lists this clonotype with a few counts. The gene calls are TRBV28 and TRBJ2-5; 9 positions match TRBD1. V gave up 3 bases and J gave up 3 bases; unmatched junction bases: 8. The CDR3 sequence is 16 residues long. Germline V gene data show CDR1 as MDHEN and CDR2 as SYDVKM. The DNA for the CDR3 is TGTGCCAGCAGTTTCCGGGACAGGGAATTGGAAGAGACCCAGTACTTC. Protein product: CASSFRDRELEETQYF.

This clonotype has a count of ten or more. The chain carries TRBV19 and TRBJ1-1; D gene uncertain. The CDR3 length is 14 residues. Deletions cut 3 bases from V and 0 bases from J, with 8 bases between. The germline V gene has CDR1 LNHDA and CDR2 SQIVND (reference sequence). CDR3 nucleotide sequence: TGTGCCAGTAGTATGGACGGTGTGAACACTGAAGCTTTCTTT. It is translated as CASSMDGVNTEAFF.

This clonotype was detected ten times or more. The rearrangement links TRBV20-1 to TRBJ2-1; TRBD2 matches 12 bases. The CDR3 length is 15 residues. Germline values: CDR1 DFQATT, CDR2 SNEGSKA (reference sequence). J was trimmed by 10 bases and V by 6 bases; bases with no gene match: 13. CDR3 protein: CSAKPPGLAGWEQFF. CDR3 coding DNA: TGCAGTGCAAAACCCCCGGGACTAGCGGGTTGGGAGCAGTTCTTC.